The 18 T cell receptor beta chains in this list originate from one sample, sequenced in a study of identical twins. TCRdb re-analysed the 5' RACE reads in MiXCR, keeping a single row per CDR3 protein. Among hundreds of thousands of distinct CDR3 sequences, 10% to 15% were seen once, and the ten largest hold around 1.5%. This same sample was also taken into another study, of yellow fever vaccine responses in identical twins.

The material sequenced was PBMCs. Receptors originate from a woman aged 18-29 years in good health.

This sequence joins TRBV7-9 and TRBJ2-1, with TRBD1 as a possible D gene (6 bases). Per germline, CDR1 SEHNR and CDR2 FQNEAQ (reference sequence). Trimming removed 4 bases at V and 2 bases at J, with 18 bases between. The CDR3 is made up of 17 amino acids. CDR3 in amino acids: CASSSPPTGNTYNEQFF. The CDR3 bases are TGTGCCAGCAGCTCCCCTCCAACAGGGAATACCTACAATGAGCAGTTCTTC.

This chain uses TRBV20-1 with TRBJ2-7, with a possible D match to TRBD2 (6 bases). Trimming took off 5 bases at V and 4 bases at J, with 12 bases between the two ends. The V gene's germline CDR1 is DFQATT and CDR2 SNEGSKA (reference sequence). This CDR3 contains 12 residues. CDR3 region: CSARASVYEQYV. The CDR3 DNA sequence: TGCAGTGCTCGGGCTAGCGTGTACGAGCAGTACGTC.

This clonotype was observed a few times. This chain joins TRBV6-6 and TRBJ1-6; D is uncertain. This CDR3 spans 13 amino acids. Trimming shortened V by 7 bases and J by 11 bases, and 15 bases separated the two germline ends. Germline V CDR1 and CDR2: MNHNY, SVGAGI (reference sequence). CDR3 protein: CASTVDNQAPLHF. In DNA, the CDR3 is TGTGCCAGCACCGTTGACAACCAGGCACCCCTCCACTTT.

This clonotype turned up a few times. The chain combines TRBV5-1 with TRBJ1-2; TRBD1 aligns across 7 bases. The V segment lost 5 bases and the J segment 3 bases; nucleotides outside the gene matches: 7. Germline V lookup: CDR1 SGHRS, CDR2 YFSETQ. The CDR3 extends over 14 amino acids. DNA for the CDR3: TGCGCCAGCAGACAACAGGGGCTTGACTATGGCTACACCTTC. Protein: CASRQQGLDYGYTF.

The sample holds a few counts of this clonotype. In DNA form, the CDR3 reads TGTGCCAGCAGCCGCGGACAGAAAATGAACACTGAAGCTTTCTTT. Its protein is CASSRGQKMNTEAFF. The V and J genes are TRBV12-3 or TRBV12-4 and TRBJ1-1; TRBD1 might be the D (6 bases). Deletions cut 6 bases from V and 0 bases from J, with 14 bases between. This CDR3 contains 15 residues.

The J gene is TRBJ1-2, the V gene TRBV29-1; 9 bases are shared with TRBD1. With 7 bases clipped from V and 8 bases from J, the junction kept 11 bases outside the gene matches. The CDR3 is 13 amino acids. Germline values: CDR1 SQVTM, CDR2 ANQGSEA. The CDR3 bases are TGCAGCGGCATTACAGGGGGCTTCGGAGGCTACACCTTC. Translation: CSGITGGFGGYTF.

This clonotype has more than one count but fewer than ten. The chain combines TRBV5-1 with TRBJ2-1; TRBD2 is a possible D gene (5 bases). The CDR3 totals 18 residues. Per germline, CDR1 SGHRS and CDR2 YFSETQ. The V end lost 0 bases, the J end lost 0 bases, and 16 bases lay between the germline ends. CDR3 amino acids: CASSLAPTRRSSYNEQFF. As DNA, the CDR3 is TGCGCCAGCAGCTTGGCCCCCACTAGAAGGAGCTCCTACAATGAGCAGTTCTTC.

The rearrangement uses TRBV6-1 and TRBJ2-3, with D possibly being TRBD2 (7 bases). With 5 bases removed from V and 8 bases from J, the gap between germline ends came to 23 bases. The CDR3 covers 16 residues. Germline V gene sequence: CDR1 MNHNS, CDR2 SASEGT. The CDR3 is CASSPGGGGPGGTQYF. CDR3 DNA sequence: TGTGCCAGCAGTCCTGGGGGGGGCGGTCCGGGGGGTACGCAGTATTTT.

In its sample, this clonotype was seen many times. Sequence at one end of the junction differs from germline and may be a read error. The rearrangement joins TRBV5-1 to TRBJ2-3; 11 bases match TRBD2. Germline assignment: CDR1 SGHRS and CDR2 YFSETQ. The CDR3 runs to 16 residues. This CDR3 is CASSLGTSGSTDTQYF. CDR3 sequence (DNA): TGTGCCAGCAGCTTAGGGACTAGCGGTAGCACAGATACGCAGTATTTT. The full variable domain, in which reference TRBV5-1 and TRBJ2-3 provide the parts outside the CDR3, is KAGVTQTPRYLIKTRGQQVTLSCSPISGHRSVSWYQQTPGQGLQFLFEYFSETQRNKGNFPGRFSGRQFSNSRSEMNVSTLELGDSALYLCASSLGTSGSTDTQYFGPGTRLTVL.

This clonotype occurred a few times. The CDR3 region is CASSQPGLGIGEQFF. DNA for the CDR3: TGCGCCAGCAGCCAACCGGGACTAGGGATCGGTGAGCAGTTCTTC. The chain has TRBV5-1 and TRBJ2-1, with 8 bases identical to TRBD2. The CDR3 runs to 15 residues. V trimming: 4 bases; J trimming: 9 bases; junction bases outside the gene matches: 12. Germline CDR1 reads SGHRS; CDR2 reads YFSETQ.

This rearrangement joins TRBV4-1 to TRBJ2-4, with 9 nucleotides matching TRBD2. CDR1 is MGHRA and CDR2 is YSYEKL in the germline V gene. Unmatched junction bases numbered 14, after V lost 0 bases and J lost 5 bases. The CDR3 sequence is 19 residues long. CDR3 DNA: TGCGCCAGCAGCCAAGAACGAATCTCTGCGGGGGGGGGCGAAAACATTCAGTACTTC. Translating gives CASSQERISAGGGENIQYF.

This clonotype was picked up many times. This chain links TRBV24-1 with TRBJ2-3, with 7 bases aligning to TRBD2. Germline lookup yields CDR1 KGHDR and CDR2 SFDVKD. There are 15 residues in the CDR3. The trim removed 4 bases at V and 4 bases at J, leaving 7 bases unmatched. The CDR3 nucleotides read TGTGCCACCAGTGAGACGGGGGAGGGTGCAGATACGCAGTATTTT. Translated, it gives CATSETGEGADTQYF.

The chain combines TRBV20-1 with TRBJ2-1, with D possibly TRBD1 on 6 matching bases. V was cut by 0 bases and J by 2 bases, with 14 bases left in between. The CDR3 has 16 amino acids. The V gene's germline CDR1 is DFQATT and CDR2 SNEGSKA (reference sequence). CDR3 residues: CSARDPEKGAYNEQFF. DNA of the CDR3: TGCAGTGCTAGAGACCCGGAGAAGGGGGCCTACAATGAGCAGTTCTTC.

This chain joins TRBV7-8 and TRBJ2-2, with 7 nucleotides matching TRBD1. Germline CDR1 is SGHVS and CDR2 is FQNEAQ. This CDR3 comprises 16 residues. J lost 1 base, V lost 1 base, and 3 bases had no gene match. The CDR3 sequence: CASSLVRTGNTGELFF. The DNA for the CDR3 is TGTGCCAGCAGCTTAGTTCGGACAGGGAACACCGGGGAGCTGTTTTTT.

This clonotype has just a few counts. V usage is TRBV6-5 and J usage is TRBJ2-1; tentative D call: TRBD1 (5 bases). The CDR3 consists of 17 residues. Trimming stripped 0 bases from V and 0 bases from J, with 12 bases between. Germline V lookup: CDR1 MNHEY, CDR2 SVGAGI. The CDR3 region has the DNA TGTGCCAGCAGTTACTCTTCAGGGCGAAGCTCCTACAATGAGCAGTTCTTC. Amino acid sequence: CASSYSSGRSSYNEQFF.

This clonotype occurred many times. This chain uses TRBV20-1 with TRBJ2-1; TRBD2 matches 7 bases. This CDR3 spans 15 amino acids. Trimming took 1 base from V and 7 from J; bases not matched to a gene: 10. Germline CDR1 is DFQATT and CDR2 is SNEGSKA (reference sequence). In DNA form, the CDR3 reads TGCAGTGCTAGAGCAGGACTAGTTATTGGTAATGAGCAGTTCTTC. It specifies CSARAGLVIGNEQFF.

This clonotype turned up a few times. This chain uses TRBV7-9 with TRBJ1-5; D might be TRBD1 (5 bases). V gave up 1 base and J gave up 2 bases, with 12 bases separating them. CDR1 SEHNR and CDR2 FQNEAQ come from the germline V gene (reference sequence). This CDR3 comprises 16 residues. The CDR3 region is CASSLGIGTGNQPQHF. CDR3 bases: TGTGCCAGCAGCTTAGGTATAGGGACGGGCAATCAGCCCCAGCATTTT.

This clonotype was seen once. The chain links TRBV19 to TRBJ2-7; D is ambiguous. The CDR3 has 14 residues. Germline-derived CDR1 and CDR2 are LNHDA and SQIVND (reference sequence). V gave up 5 bases and J gave up 2 bases, with 13 bases separating them. CDR3 region: CASSVSLGTYEQYF. CDR3 nucleotides: TGTGCCAGTAGTGTCAGCCTGGGGACCTACGAGCAGTACTTC. The full variable domain, completed using reference TRBV19 and TRBJ2-7, is DGGITQSPKYLFRKEGQNVTLSCEQNLNHDAMYWYRQDPGQGLRLIYYSQIVNDFQKGDIAEGYSVSREKKESFPLTVTSAQKNPTAFYLCASSVSLGTYEQYFGPGTRLTVT.